Below, one T cell receptor beta chain is given with its context. Its antigen target is currently unknown. No base quality values were provided; no much bigger clone lies one nucleotide off. The method was RT-PCR. For sequencing, an Illumina HiSeq 2500 was employed. TCRdb trimmed the raw reads at Q25, called clones with MiXCR and kept productive beta chains. Rows are unified per CDR3 protein, each entry keeping the most common DNA and genes. The sample includes 530,000 or so distinct CDR3 sequences, with 12% observed a single time. Around 9.6% of the sample is held by the ten biggest clonotypes. Trimming removed 8 bases from V and 8 bases from J; the gene matches leave 12 bases unexplained. The CDR3 measures 14 amino acids from cysteine to phenylalanine. Only the CDR3 region is kept as DNA, spanning 42 bases read in frame from base 1. The germline V gene gives CDR1 as SGHDN and CDR2 as FVKESK. These data originate in a study of response to subunit inactivated influenza vaccine (dated by TCRdb to between 2018 and 2020). In the study overall: Deep quantitative profiling of the T cell receptor repertoire was used in the study to follow responses to a trivalent subunit inactivated influenza vaccine. The study at large found these results: It was suggested by the authors that each seasonal influenza vaccination may recruit only a limited number of new T cells.

This chain is built from TRBV14 and TRBJ2-1, with 7 central nucleotides matching TRBD1. The sample in question was PBMCs from blood, obtained on the day of vaccination. This receptor was obtained from a man in his fifties or sixties who received an inactivated influenza vaccine. Donor details come from another sample of the same person, matched by shared clones. The CDR3 loop reads CASSPWTGLDEQFF. The DNA is TGTGCCAGCTCTCCATGGACAGGCTTGGATGAGCAGTTCTTC.